This TCR beta chain was sequenced in a study of cytomegalovirus exposure and HLA in healthy donors. For the study at large: Drawn from HLA-typed donors, 65 million to 100 million unique TCRs were held in an early data release. Findings and limits, study-wide: TCR beta chain V- and J-gene trimming was linked, in a later analysis, to a missense variant in DCLRE1C. In a later analysis, at a false discovery rate of 0.05, roughly 17,000 TCR beta sequences matched HLA alleles. An observed cluster of highly shared sequence variants was recorded as a likely sequencing artifact.

Trimming removed 1 base at V and 5 bases at J, with 10 bases between. Per germline, CDR1 SGHRS and CDR2 YFSETQ. The CDR3 totals 14 residues. To note about this clone: Its target is unknown.

PCR employed 60 Vbeta and 13 Jbeta primers. Produced via immunoSEQ multiplex PCR; TCRdb's table is partial and in-frame only. The sample records fewer than 95,000 clones, around three quarters being singletons. Material: PBMCs. The genes are TRBV5-1 and TRBJ1-5; maybe TRBD1 (5 bases). The receptor was isolated from a middle-aged man in good health and CMV-seronegative. As DNA, the CDR3 is TGCGCCAGCAGCTTGCTTCCGGGGGATCAGCCCCAGCATTTT. Protein sequence: CASSLLPGDQPQHF.